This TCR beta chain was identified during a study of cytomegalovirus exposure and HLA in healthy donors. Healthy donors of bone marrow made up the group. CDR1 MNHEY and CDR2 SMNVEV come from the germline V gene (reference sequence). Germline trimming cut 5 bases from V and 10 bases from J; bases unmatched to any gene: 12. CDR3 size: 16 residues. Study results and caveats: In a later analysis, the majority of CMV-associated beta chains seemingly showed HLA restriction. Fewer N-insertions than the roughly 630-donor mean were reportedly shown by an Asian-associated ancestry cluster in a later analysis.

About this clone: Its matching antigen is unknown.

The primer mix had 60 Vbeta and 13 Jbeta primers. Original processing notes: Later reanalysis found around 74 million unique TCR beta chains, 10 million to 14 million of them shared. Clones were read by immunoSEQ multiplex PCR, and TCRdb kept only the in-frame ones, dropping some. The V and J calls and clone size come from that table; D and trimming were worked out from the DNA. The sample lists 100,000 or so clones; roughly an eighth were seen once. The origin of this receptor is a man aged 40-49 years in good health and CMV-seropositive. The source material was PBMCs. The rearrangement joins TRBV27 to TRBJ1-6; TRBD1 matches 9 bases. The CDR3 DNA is TGTGCCAGCAGTCACTACATGACAGGGGGGGAGTCACCCCTCCACTTT. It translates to CASSHYMTGGESPLHF.